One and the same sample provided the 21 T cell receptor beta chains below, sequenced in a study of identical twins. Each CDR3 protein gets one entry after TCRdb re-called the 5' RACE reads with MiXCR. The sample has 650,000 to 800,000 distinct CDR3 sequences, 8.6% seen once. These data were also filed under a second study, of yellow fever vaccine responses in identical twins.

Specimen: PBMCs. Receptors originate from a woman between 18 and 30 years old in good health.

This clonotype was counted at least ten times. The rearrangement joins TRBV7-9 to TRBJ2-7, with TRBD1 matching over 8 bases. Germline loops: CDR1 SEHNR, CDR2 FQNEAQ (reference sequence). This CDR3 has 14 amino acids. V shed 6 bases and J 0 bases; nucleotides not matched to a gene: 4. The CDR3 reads CASSGTGLSYEQYF. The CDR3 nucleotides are TGTGCCAGCAGTGGGACAGGCCTCTCCTACGAGCAGTACTTC.

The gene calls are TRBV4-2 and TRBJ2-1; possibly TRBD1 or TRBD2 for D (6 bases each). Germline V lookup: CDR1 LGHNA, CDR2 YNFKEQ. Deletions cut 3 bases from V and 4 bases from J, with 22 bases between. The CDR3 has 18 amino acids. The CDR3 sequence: CASSQEQSGASMYNEQFF. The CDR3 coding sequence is TGTGCCAGCAGCCAGGAGCAGTCGGGGGCCTCCATGTACAATGAGCAGTTCTTC.

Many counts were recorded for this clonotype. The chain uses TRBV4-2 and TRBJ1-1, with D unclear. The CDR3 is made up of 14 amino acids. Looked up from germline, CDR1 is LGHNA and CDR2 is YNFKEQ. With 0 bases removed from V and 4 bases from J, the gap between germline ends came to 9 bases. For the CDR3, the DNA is TGTGCCAGCAGCCAAGATCAATCCTTCACTGAAGCTTTCTTT. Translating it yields CASSQDQSFTEAFF.

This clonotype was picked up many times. The CDR3 nucleotides read TGTGCCAGCAGCCAAGAGGCCTCAGGGGCCCGGGCTGAAGCTTTCTTT. Translated, it gives CASSQEASGARAEAFF. The chain combines TRBV14 with TRBJ1-1, with D possibly TRBD1 on 6 matching bases. The CDR3 totals 16 residues. Trimming cost V 0 bases and J 6 bases, with 17 bases left between them. Germline V gene lookup returns CDR1 SGHDN and CDR2 FVKESK.

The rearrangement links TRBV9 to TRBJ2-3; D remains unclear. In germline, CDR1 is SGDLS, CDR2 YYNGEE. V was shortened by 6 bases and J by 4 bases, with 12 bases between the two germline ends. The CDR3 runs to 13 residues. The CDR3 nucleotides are TGTGCCAGCAATCCGAGTGGTGCAGATACGCAGTATTTT. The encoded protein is CASNPSGADTQYF.

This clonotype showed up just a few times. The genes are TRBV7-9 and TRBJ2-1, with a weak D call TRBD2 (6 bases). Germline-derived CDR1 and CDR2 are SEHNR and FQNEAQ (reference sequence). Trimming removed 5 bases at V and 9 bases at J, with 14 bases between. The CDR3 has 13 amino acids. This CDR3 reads CASSIPSVTEQFF. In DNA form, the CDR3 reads TGTGCCAGCAGCATACCTAGCGTCACTGAGCAGTTCTTC.

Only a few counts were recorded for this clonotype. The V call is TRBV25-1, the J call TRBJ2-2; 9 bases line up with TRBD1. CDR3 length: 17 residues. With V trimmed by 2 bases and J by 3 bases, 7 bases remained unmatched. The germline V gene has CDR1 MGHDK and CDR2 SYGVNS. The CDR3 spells CASSERTGGFDTGELFF. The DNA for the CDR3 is TGTGCCAGCAGTGAAAGAACAGGGGGCTTCGACACCGGGGAGCTGTTTTTT.

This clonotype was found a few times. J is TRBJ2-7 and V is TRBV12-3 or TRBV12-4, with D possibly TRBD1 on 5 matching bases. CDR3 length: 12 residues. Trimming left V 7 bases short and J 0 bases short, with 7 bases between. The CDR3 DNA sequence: TGTGCCAGCAAGCAGGGCTCCTACGAGCAGTACTTC. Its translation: CASKQGSYEQYF.

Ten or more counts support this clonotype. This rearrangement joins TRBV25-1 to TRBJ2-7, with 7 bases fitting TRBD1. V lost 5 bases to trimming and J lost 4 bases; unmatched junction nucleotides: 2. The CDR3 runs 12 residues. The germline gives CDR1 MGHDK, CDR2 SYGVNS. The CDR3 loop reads CASSKQGYEQYF. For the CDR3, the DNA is TGTGCCAGCAGTAAACAGGGGTACGAGCAGTACTTC.

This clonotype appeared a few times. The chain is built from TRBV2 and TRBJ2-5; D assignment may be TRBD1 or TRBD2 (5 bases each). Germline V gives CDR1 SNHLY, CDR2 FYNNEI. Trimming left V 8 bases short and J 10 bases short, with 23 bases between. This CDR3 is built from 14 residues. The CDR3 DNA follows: TGTGCCAGCGGATCCGGGACCCCGGGGATGCTCCAGTACTTC. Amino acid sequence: CASGSGTPGMLQYF.

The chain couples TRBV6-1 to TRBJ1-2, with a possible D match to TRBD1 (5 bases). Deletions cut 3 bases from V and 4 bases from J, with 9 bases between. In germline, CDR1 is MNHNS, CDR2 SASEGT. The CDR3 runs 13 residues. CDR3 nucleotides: TGTGCCAGCAGTGAGTCAGGGACCTATGGCTACACCTTC. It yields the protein CASSESGTYGYTF.

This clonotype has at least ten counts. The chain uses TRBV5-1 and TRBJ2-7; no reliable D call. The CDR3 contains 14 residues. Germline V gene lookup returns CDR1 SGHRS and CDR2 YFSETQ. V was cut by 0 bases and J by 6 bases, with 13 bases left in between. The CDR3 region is CASSLAGDRSEQYF. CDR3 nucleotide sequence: TGCGCCAGCAGCTTGGCTGGGGATCGTTCCGAGCAGTACTTC.

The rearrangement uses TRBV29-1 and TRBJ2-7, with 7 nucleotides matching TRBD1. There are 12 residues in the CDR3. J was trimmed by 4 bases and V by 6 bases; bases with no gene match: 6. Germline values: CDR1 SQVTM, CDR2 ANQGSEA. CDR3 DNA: TGCAGCGTGCGACAGGGAAGATACGAGCAGTACTTC. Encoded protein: CSVRQGRYEQYF.

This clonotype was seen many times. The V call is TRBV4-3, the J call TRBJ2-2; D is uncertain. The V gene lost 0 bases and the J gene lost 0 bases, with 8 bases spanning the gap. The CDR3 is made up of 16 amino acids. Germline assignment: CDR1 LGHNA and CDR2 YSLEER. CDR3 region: CASSQDPMANTGELFF. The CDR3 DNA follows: TGCGCCAGCAGCCAAGATCCAATGGCGAACACCGGGGAGCTGTTTTTT.

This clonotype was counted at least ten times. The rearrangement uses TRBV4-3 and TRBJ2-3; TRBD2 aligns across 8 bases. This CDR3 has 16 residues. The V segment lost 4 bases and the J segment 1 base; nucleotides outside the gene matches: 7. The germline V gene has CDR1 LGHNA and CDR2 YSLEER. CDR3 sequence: CASSPHTSGGTDTQYF. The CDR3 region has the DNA TGCGCCAGCAGCCCCCATACTAGCGGAGGCACAGATACGCAGTATTTT.

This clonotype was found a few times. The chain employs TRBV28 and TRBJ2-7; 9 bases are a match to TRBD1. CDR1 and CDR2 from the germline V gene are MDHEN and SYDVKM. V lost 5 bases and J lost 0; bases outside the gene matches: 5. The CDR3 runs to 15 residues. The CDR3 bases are TGTGCCAGCAGTGTCGGACAGGGGATCTCCTACGAGCAGTACTTC. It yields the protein CASSVGQGISYEQYF.

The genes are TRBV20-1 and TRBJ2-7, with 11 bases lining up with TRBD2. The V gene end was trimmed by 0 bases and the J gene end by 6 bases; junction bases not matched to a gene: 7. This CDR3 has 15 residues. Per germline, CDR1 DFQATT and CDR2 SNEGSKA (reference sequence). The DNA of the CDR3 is TGCAGTGCTAGAGACCTACTAGCGGGAGTCTCCGAGCAGTACTTC. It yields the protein CSARDLLAGVSEQYF.

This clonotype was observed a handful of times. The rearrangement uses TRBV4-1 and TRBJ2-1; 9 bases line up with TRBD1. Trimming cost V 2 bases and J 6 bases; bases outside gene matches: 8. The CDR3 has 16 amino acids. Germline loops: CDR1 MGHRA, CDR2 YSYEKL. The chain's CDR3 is CASSQTGTGPLNEQFF. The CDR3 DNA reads TGCGCCAGCAGCCAAACCGGGACAGGGCCCCTCAATGAGCAGTTCTTC.

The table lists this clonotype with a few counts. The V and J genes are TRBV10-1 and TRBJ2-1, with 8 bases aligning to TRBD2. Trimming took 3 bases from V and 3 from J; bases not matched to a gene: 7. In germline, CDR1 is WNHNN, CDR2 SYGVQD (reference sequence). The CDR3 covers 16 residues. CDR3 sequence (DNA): TGCGCCAGCAGTGACGACCCTAGCGGGCTCTACAATGAGCAGTTCTTC. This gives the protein CASSDDPSGLYNEQFF.

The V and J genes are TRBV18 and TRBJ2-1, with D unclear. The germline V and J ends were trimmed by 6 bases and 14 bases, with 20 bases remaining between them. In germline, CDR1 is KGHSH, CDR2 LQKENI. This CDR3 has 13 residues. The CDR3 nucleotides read TGTGCCAGCTCGGGTTTGTCACCGGGTCGAGAGTTCTTC. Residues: CASSGLSPGREFF. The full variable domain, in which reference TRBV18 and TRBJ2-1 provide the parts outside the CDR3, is NAGVMQNPRHLVRRRGQEARLRCSPMKGHSHVYWYRQLPEEGLKFMVYLQKENIIDESGMPKERFSAEFPKEGPSILRIQQVVRGDSAAYFCASSGLSPGREFFGPGTRLTVL.

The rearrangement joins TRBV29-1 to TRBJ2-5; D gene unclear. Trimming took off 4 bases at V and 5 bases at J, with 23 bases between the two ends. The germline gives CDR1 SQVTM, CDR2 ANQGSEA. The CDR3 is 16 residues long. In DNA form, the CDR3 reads TGCAGCGTTGTAAAAGGACCCGGCCGGTCTTGGGAGACCCAGTACTTC. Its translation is CSVVKGPGRSWETQYF.